A selection of T cell receptor beta chains follows, all from one sample in a study of blood T cell repertoires in COVID-19. Repertoires were generated with immunoSEQ multiplex PCR, while TCRdb's copy carries only in-frame clones and drops some. The table records 250,000 or so clones, approximately 84% of them present only once. Specimen: peripheral blood. The receptors were gathered from a man in his fifties or sixties with acute or convalescent COVID-19. Each CDR3 is given with its conserved first and last residue. Some rows mark clone size as missing; the rest say once, few, many or name a class of expanded clone.

CDR3 protein,V gene,clone size
CASSVSLVLSYEQYF,TRBV9,-
CASSLLQSNTEAFF,TRBV27,-
CASSARDYTDTQYF,TRBV19,-
CASSFGHFSGANVLTF,TRBV28,-
CASSLGGSRYEQYF,TRBV28,once
CASSNSLGTEAFF,TRBV11-3,-
CASSEENYGYTF,TRBV5-1,-
CSARTRGDQFF,TRBV20-1,few
CASSQRGRGTEAFF,TRBV3-1/TRBV3-2,once
CASSDQVDQPQHF,TRBV6-4,-
CASMGATNEKLFF,TRBV27,-
CASSPEMDQPQHF,TRBV18,-
CASSQALSAFF,TRBV3-1/TRBV3-2,-
CASSLATDYGYTF,TRBV5-6,-
CASEIQGTSNQPQHF,TRBV6-5,-
CASSVVGGYGYTF,TRBV2,-
CAWSGLAGRYNEQFF,TRBV30,-
CASSFTGGYGYTF,TRBV28,-
CASSPGQDYEQYF,TRBV18,-
CASSEGQGLGIQYF,TRBV10-1,-
CASNRGTGGAEQYF,TRBV11-2,few
CASLEGGAGNTIYF,TRBV21-1,-
CASSPGGTQYF,TRBV28,-
CASSGQAPYGYTF,TRBV3-1/TRBV3-2,-
CASSFAAGAQYF,TRBV3-1/TRBV3-2,-
CASSYSITTTGETQYF,TRBV6-5,-
CASSLSGSGYSYNEQFF,TRBV27,-
CASSRRGGETQYF,TRBV4-1,-
CSASGGGLLQETQYF,TRBV20-1,-
CASRAGGQVVWAFF,TRBV6-5,-
CAGDDREYSNQPQHF,TRBV5-4,-
CASSSRTGNTEAFF,TRBV7-9,-
CASAPQGAFVTEAFF,TRBV7-8,-
CSANRDSNTEAFF,TRBV29-1,-
CASSPGGRLQETQYF,TRBV5-1,-
CASSPDRSYNEQFF,TRBV11-2,few
CATSDYVRVYGYTF,TRBV24-1,-
CASSQVSGSYNEQFF,TRBV14,-
CASSLYRARETQYF,TRBV5-4,-
CASIGQPLMNTEAFF,TRBV2,-
CASSLDTGIEQYF,TRBV5-1,-
CASSLYSTGSYEQYF,TRBV7-9,once
CASSRREMGTGELFF,TRBV7-9,-
CASSPGTSGSHGELFF,TRBV5-6,-